Listed here are 5 T cell receptor beta chains from one sample, sequenced in a study of early T cells in non-severe SARS-CoV-2 infection. In TCRdb, the 5' RACE reads were re-called with MiXCR into one record per CDR3 protein. The sample lists 100,000 to 150,000 distinct CDR3 sequences, approximately 15% occurring once. The sequenced material came from whole blood. All receptors come from an adult who was a healthcare worker with PCR-confirmed SARS-CoV-2 infection or an uninfected control (not recorded which).

The rearrangement links TRBV5-5 to TRBJ1-1; D is unresolved. The germline V gene has CDR1 SGHKS and CDR2 YYEKEE (reference sequence). This CDR3 is built from 13 residues. Between the trimmed V and J ends, which lost 4 bases and 7 bases, there was a span of 14 bases. Written as DNA, the CDR3 is TGTGCCAGCAGCGGCAGCTTTTGGGGTGAAGCTTTCTTT. Its protein product is CASSGSFWGEAFF.

To note about this clonotype: A much larger clone differs by one base, so this may be a read error. The chain uses TRBV6-2 or TRBV6-3 and TRBJ1-4; 11 bases fit TRBD1. The CDR3 consists of 13 residues. Germline V gene sequence: CDR1 MNHEY, CDR2 SVGEGT. V was clipped by 8 bases and J by 14 bases; unmatched bases: 10. CDR3 amino acids: CASGRTGGDGLFF. The CDR3 coding sequence is TGTGCCAGCGGTCGGACAGGGGGCGACGGGCTGTTTTTT.

The chain combines TRBV6-2 or TRBV6-3 with TRBJ2-1; D is uncertain. The CDR3 consists of 11 residues. V was clipped by 8 bases and J by 6 bases, with 8 bases between them. Germline-derived CDR1 and CDR2 are MNHEY and SVGEGT. In nucleotides, the CDR3 is TGTGCCAGCGGGCAGCCCAATGAGCAGTTCTTC. Residues: CASGQPNEQFF.

This clonotype has at least ten counts. The rearrangement links TRBV4-2 to TRBJ2-5; D is perhaps TRBD2 (5 bases). CDR1 LGHNA and CDR2 YNFKEQ come from the germline V gene. V was trimmed by 2 bases and J by 5 bases, leaving 9 bases between them. CDR3 size: 13 residues. As DNA, the CDR3 is TGTGCCAGCAGCCAACCGGGGATGGAGACCCAGTACTTC. This gives the protein CASSQPGMETQYF.

This chain joins TRBV20-1 and TRBJ2-1; D not resolved. The CDR3 contains 13 residues. V was pared by 3 bases and J by 1 base, with 7 bases between. Germline V gene lookup returns CDR1 DFQATT and CDR2 SNEGSKA (reference sequence). The CDR3 sequence is CSASSGSYNEQFF. For the CDR3, the DNA is TGCAGTGCTAGTTCAGGTTCCTACAATGAGCAGTTCTTC.